This T cell receptor (beta chain) was observed in a study of blood T cell repertoires in COVID-19. The method was immunoSEQ multiplex PCR; TCRdb's version includes in-frame clones alone and lacks a portion of them. The table has under 65,000 clones, approximately 90% seen once. Germline V gene lookup returns CDR1 LNHDA and CDR2 SQIVND (reference sequence). Unmatched junction bases numbered 2, after V lost 3 bases and J lost 4 bases. CDR3 length: 14 residues. Sequenced sample: peripheral blood. The chain recombines TRBV19 with TRBJ1-4; 7 bases map to TRBD1. The receptor was derived from an elderly woman with active COVID-19. This chain's CDR3 is CASSIGTVNEKLFF. DNA for the CDR3: TGTGCCAGTAGTATCGGGACAGTTAATGAAAAACTGTTTTTT. The entire variable domain, with the rest obtained from reference TRBV19 and TRBJ1-4, is as follows: DGGITQSPKYLFRKEGQNVTLSCEQNLNHDAMYWYRQDPGQGLRLIYYSQIVNDFQKGDIAEGYSVSREKKESFPLTVTSAQKNPTAFYLCASSIGTVNEKLFFGSGTQLSVL.